Listed below are T cell receptor beta chains from one sample, sequenced in a study of blood T cells in healthy people across ages. TCRdb analysed the 5' RACE reads with MiXCR anew, one entry per CDR3 protein. This sample yields 1.5 million or so distinct CDR3 sequences, of which roughly two fifths are seen a single time; about 3.8% belongs to the top ten. Input material: blood. The receptor set was obtained from a woman in her late teens or twenties in good health. CDR3s include the opening cysteine and the closing phenylalanine or tryptophan. The D gene is left open where the match is weak. The size field is filled for only some rows; it gives once, few, many or a size class.

-	TRBV20-1	TRBJ2-1	-	CSAHPRGTSRYNEQFF
TRBD1	TRBV30	TRBJ1-2	-	CAWFGQAGYTF
TRBD2	TRBV27	TRBJ2-3	-	CASTHGLAGAIDTQYF
-	TRBV6-2/TRBV6-3	TRBJ2-7	-	CASSSETGGRYF
-	TRBV29-1	TRBJ2-2	few	CSVAKGRDTGELFF
-	TRBV12-3/TRBV12-4	TRBJ2-7	-	CASSPARGGSYNEQYF
-	TRBV4-1	TRBJ1-5	-	CASSRWTNQPQHF
TRBD1	TRBV28	TRBJ1-5	-	CASNFRGRGFQHF
-	TRBV27	TRBJ2-5	-	CASRGTQYVQYF
-	TRBV20-1	-	-	CSARDGRAGETQYF
TRBD1	TRBV7-9	TRBJ2-1	few	CASSSNRDRGPHEQFF
-	TRBV7-2	TRBJ2-7	many	CASSLGRGDEQYF
-	TRBV7-9	TRBJ1-6	few	CASSLASGSSYNSPLHF
-	TRBV12-3/TRBV12-4	TRBJ2-7	-	CASSFKEAISEQYF
TRBD1	TRBV4-1	TRBJ1-6	-	CASSFSRTGSYNSPLHF
TRBD1	TRBV3-1	TRBJ2-3	once	CASSQIGSQTGSTHTQYF
-	TRBV10-3	TRBJ2-7	many	CAISEIGLNEQYF
TRBD1	TRBV2	TRBJ1-2	-	CASSEGSGGYGYTF
-	TRBV7-9	TRBJ2-1	-	CASSYDGLTYNEQFF
-	TRBV29-1	TRBJ2-5	few	CSAARTAETQYF
TRBD1	TRBV5-5	TRBJ2-7	once	CASSFTGGVSYEQYF
TRBD1	TRBV12-3/TRBV12-4	TRBJ1-4	few	CASSLGDRGEKLFF
TRBD1	TRBV5-1	TRBJ2-4	-	CASSFKRTGPVRLAKNIQYF
-	TRBV5-1	TRBJ2-3	few	CASSSLAADTQYF
TRBD2	TRBV7-9	TRBJ2-1	-	CASSSRESYNEQFF
-	TRBV4-3	TRBJ1-1	-	CASSQEAQVMNTEAFF
-	TRBV20-1	TRBJ2-1	few	CSAHRTDYNEQFF
-	TRBV4-2	TRBJ2-5	-	CASSQGYRSNEQYF
-	TRBV29-1	TRBJ2-3	-	CSAGRLVTDTQYF
-	TRBV6-2/TRBV6-3	TRBJ2-3	few	CASSPETRRWITQYF
TRBD1	TRBV2	TRBJ2-2	-	CASSGTGPGELFF
-	TRBV10-3	TRBJ2-7	-	CAIGAGSHEQYF
-	TRBV29-1	TRBJ2-1	-	CSVELLASAYNEQFF
-	TRBV20-1	TRBJ2-1	-	CSARPRLGSEQFF
-	TRBV29-1	TRBJ1-2	-	CSVVSPSAGYTF
-	TRBV5-1	TRBJ2-1	few	CASSWLDNEQFF
-	TRBV27	TRBJ2-7	few	CATRGELEYEQYF
-	TRBV7-7	TRBJ2-7	-	CASSPPCPGPRTYEQYF
-	TRBV7-9	TRBJ1-1	-	CASSLRGSVGTGTEAFF
-	TRBV7-8	TRBJ1-5	-	CASSLAQDRPQHF
-	TRBV4-1	TRBJ2-3	many	CASSQDNEDTQYF
-	TRBV7-7	TRBJ2-7	-	CASSPLGVGNEQYF
TRBD1	TRBV20-1	TRBJ1-1	-	CSAGKRRDRVYIEGAFF
-	TRBV6-5	TRBJ2-4	few	CASSYSGAGSYGQYF
TRBD1	TRBV12-3/TRBV12-4	TRBJ2-7	few	CASRLTGAMGYEQYF
TRBD2	TRBV3-1	-	-	CASSQGGLAPETQYF
-	TRBV12-3/TRBV12-4	TRBJ1-4	-	CASKGYTNEKLFF
-	TRBV29-1	TRBJ2-7	few	CSVAPTGHEQYF
-	TRBV10-3	TRBJ1-1	few	CAISESSAMGKDTEAFF
TRBD2	TRBV18	TRBJ2-3	-	CASSPGLAATQEYF
-	TRBV7-9	TRBJ2-3	-	CASSFSLTSTDTQYF
TRBD1	TRBV7-2	TRBJ1-4	-	CASRQPGQGDEKLFF